These 10 T cell receptor beta chains share one sample of origin, sequenced in a study of beta chain features in type 1 diabetes (dated by TCRdb to 2016 to 2018). The study at large found these results: In all four CD4+ subsets, TCRB CDR3 length was moderately but significantly shorter in type 1 diabetes patients.

Their antigen targets remain unknown. Libraries were made using the immunoSEQ multiplex PCR assay. The High Capacity cDNA Reverse Transcription Kit was used to reverse transcribe all of the isolated RNA, meaning that expressed TCRB transcripts were what got sequenced. The table comes from immuneACCESS by way of TCRdb, which keeps in-frame sequences with V and J called. Part of the clones is missing from these tables; in studies checked, under half for an unresolved V gene and the rest for unknown reasons. The sample table lists 640,000 or so clones, around an eighth of them with a count of one. The ten most abundant clones make up less than 0.025% of the sample. Sequenced input: naive CD4+ T cells from blood. The cell subset or site label, read with the paper, signifies: true naive CD4+ T cells. The receptors were gathered from a man aged 18-30 years with type 1 diabetes.

This chain connects TRBV16 to TRBJ1-5; D is perhaps TRBD1 (5 bases). Trimming removed 2 bases at V and 3 bases at J, with 14 bases between. The CDR3 length is 16 residues. CDR1 and CDR2 (germline): KGHSY, FQNENV. The CDR3 DNA reads as TGTGCCAGCAGCCAAGGGAGTGGAGGGGCCAATCAGCCCCAGCATTTT. Translated, it gives CASSQGSGGANQPQHF.

This clone was seen only a few times. This CDR3 reads CASSFAGTPNTEAFF. The CDR3 DNA is TGTGCCAGCAGCTTTGCAGGGACACCGAACACTGAAGCTTTCTTT. The gene calls are TRBV5-4 and TRBJ1-1; maybe TRBD1 (6 bases). Germline-derived CDR1 and CDR2 are SGHNT and YYREEE (reference sequence). V shed 2 bases and J shed 1 base, with 12 bases lying between them. This CDR3 spans 15 amino acids.

This clone was recorded a few times. The rearrangement links TRBV7-3 to TRBJ1-5, with unresolved D. Trimming shortened V by 2 bases and J by 0 bases, and 20 bases separated the two germline ends. This CDR3 has 19 residues. The germline gives CDR1 SGHTA, CDR2 FQGTGA. Here the CDR3 DNA reads TGTGCCAGCAGCTTAGGGAGAGGAGCGGTTCTGAATAGCAATCAGCCCCAGCATTTT. Residues: CASSLGRGAVLNSNQPQHF.

This clone was seen more than once but under ten times. The genes are TRBV9 and TRBJ1-5; D gene ambiguous. Trimming took 4 bases from V and 6 from J, leaving 26 bases between them. The CDR3 consists of 18 residues. CDR1 is SGDLS, CDR2 YYNGEE, per germline. CDR3: CASSPEDGRPLAGQPQHF. In DNA, the CDR3 is TGTGCCAGCAGCCCCGAGGACGGGAGGCCTTTAGCGGGTCAGCCCCAGCATTTT.

This clone was seen a few times. V is TRBV28 and J is TRBJ2-5; D might be TRBD2 (6 bases). Germline V lookup: CDR1 MDHEN, CDR2 SYDVKM. The germline V and J ends were trimmed by 5 bases and 5 bases, with 18 bases remaining between them. The CDR3 covers 15 residues. DNA for the CDR3: TGTGCCAGCAGTACTGAACCTCTCGGAGGGGAGACCCAGTACTTC. Translation gives CASSTEPLGGETQYF.

The rearrangement links TRBV7-9 to TRBJ1-5, with 8 nucleotides matching TRBD1. Germline CDR1 SEHNR, CDR2 FQNEAQ (reference sequence). This CDR3 has 14 residues. Trimming at V came to 1 base and at J to 4 bases, leaving 0 bases not matched to a gene. The CDR3 protein is CASSLGDRNQPQHF. DNA of the CDR3: TGTGCCAGCAGCTTAGGGGACAGGAATCAGCCCCAGCATTTT.

This clone was counted between two and nine times. This rearrangement joins TRBV18 to TRBJ2-7; no definite D call. Trimming cost V 4 bases and J 7 bases, with 14 bases left between them. The CDR3 is 13 residues long. CDR1 and CDR2 from the germline V gene are KGHSH and LQKENI. CDR3 region: CASSQGPVGEQYF. The CDR3 DNA sequence: TGTGCCAGCTCACAAGGCCCCGTCGGGGAGCAGTACTTC.

This clone appeared a few times. The chain has TRBV6-1 and TRBJ1-5; unclear D gene. V gave up 6 bases and J gave up 6 bases, with 12 bases separating them. From germline, CDR1 is MNHNS and CDR2 SASEGT. The CDR3 is 13 amino acids. The CDR3 region is CASRAEGTQPQHF. The CDR3 bases are TGTGCCAGCAGGGCGGAGGGAACTCAGCCCCAGCATTTT.

This chain connects TRBV13 to TRBJ2-5, with a weak D call TRBD2 (5 bases). With 4 bases removed from V and 5 bases from J, the gap between germline ends came to 8 bases. The CDR3 length is 12 residues. Germline CDR1 reads PRHDT; CDR2 reads FYEKMQ (reference sequence). CDR3 sequence reads: CASSSREETQYF. The DNA of the CDR3 is TGTGCCAGCAGCTCGAGGGAGGAGACCCAGTACTTC.

This sequence joins TRBV5-1 and TRBJ2-6; the D is unclear. This CDR3 comprises 15 residues. Trimming took 1 base from V and 2 from J, leaving 7 bases between them. In germline, CDR1 is SGHRS, CDR2 YFSETQ. The CDR3 loop reads CASSLTVTGANVLTF. Written as DNA, the CDR3 is TGCGCCAGCAGCTTGACGGTGACTGGGGCCAACGTCCTGACTTTC.